Sequencing of this T cell receptor beta chain was carried out in a study of control samples from healthy donors and cancer patients. This CDR3 comprises 15 residues. Germline CDR1 reads MNHEY; CDR2 reads SVGAGI. J gave up 1 base and V 5 bases, and 5 bases lay outside the gene matches. The table came from immunoSEQ multiplex PCR; TCRdb's copy has only in-frame clones and leaves some out. The sample includes some 210,000 clones, approximately 90% of them seen just once. Input material: blood. This receptor was taken from a man aged 25-45 years in good health. V is TRBV6-5 and J is TRBJ1-1; 9 bases map to TRBD1. In DNA, the CDR3 is TGTGCCAGCAGTCCACAGGGGGCCCCGAACACTGAAGCTTTCTTT. It yields the protein CASSPQGAPNTEAFF.